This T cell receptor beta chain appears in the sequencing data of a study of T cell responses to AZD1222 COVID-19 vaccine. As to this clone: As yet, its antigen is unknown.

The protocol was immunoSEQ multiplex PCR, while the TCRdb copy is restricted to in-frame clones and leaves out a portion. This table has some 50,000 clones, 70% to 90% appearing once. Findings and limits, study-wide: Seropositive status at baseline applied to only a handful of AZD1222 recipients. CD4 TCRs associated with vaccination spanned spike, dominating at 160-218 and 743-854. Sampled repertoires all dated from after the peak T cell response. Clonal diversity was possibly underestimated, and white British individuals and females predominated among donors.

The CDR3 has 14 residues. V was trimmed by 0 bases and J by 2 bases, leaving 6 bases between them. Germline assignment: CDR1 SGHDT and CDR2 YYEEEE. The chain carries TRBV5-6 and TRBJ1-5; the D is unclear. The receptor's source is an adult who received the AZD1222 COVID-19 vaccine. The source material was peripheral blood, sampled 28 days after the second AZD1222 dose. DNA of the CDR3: TGTGCCAGCAGCTTGGACCATTGCAATCAGCCCCAGCATTTT. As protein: CASSLDHCNQPQHF.